The rows below give T cell receptor beta chains drawn from one sample of a study of control samples from healthy donors and cancer patients. TCRdb's copy holds only in-frame clones and misses some; the assay was immunoSEQ multiplex PCR. The sample shows about 94,000 clones, about nine tenths of them seen only once. The material sequenced was blood. Every receptor here comes from a woman between 18 and 29 years old in good health. The CDR3 runs from the conserved cysteine through the conserved F or W. The D gene is left open where the match is weak. Clone size is shown for a subset of rows, as once, few, many or a class of expanded clone.

clone size: NA
J gene: TRBJ1-1
V gene: TRBV5-5
D gene: NA
CDR3 protein: CASSFEVNTEAFF
CDR3 DNA: TGTGCCAGCAGCTTCGAAGTTAACACTGAAGCTTTCTTT

clone size: NA
J gene: TRBJ1-1
V gene: TRBV6-5
D gene: NA
CDR3 protein: CASSYGSKNEAFF
CDR3 DNA: TGTGCCAGCAGTTACGGATCGAAAAATGAAGCTTTCTTT

clone size: NA
J gene: TRBJ1-2
V gene: TRBV19
D gene: NA
CDR3 protein: CASSPTGRAGYTF
CDR3 DNA: TGTGCCAGTAGCCCCACAGGGCGGGCTGGCTACACCTTC

clone size: NA
J gene: TRBJ1-1
V gene: TRBV23-1
D gene: NA
CDR3 protein: CASTQTVNTEAFF
CDR3 DNA: TGCGCCAGCACTCAAACAGTGAACACTGAAGCTTTCTTT

clone size: NA
J gene: TRBJ2-2
V gene: TRBV11-2
D gene: NA
CDR3 protein: CASSLWSNTGELFF
CDR3 DNA: TGTGCCAGCAGCTTATGGAGTAACACCGGGGAGCTGTTTTTT

clone size: NA
J gene: TRBJ2-5
V gene: TRBV9
D gene: TRBD1
CDR3 protein: CASSPQAGQDFETQYF
CDR3 DNA: TGTGCCAGCAGCCCTCAAGCCGGACAGGACTTTGAGACCCAGTACTTC

clone size: NA
J gene: TRBJ1-1
V gene: TRBV7-6
D gene: NA
CDR3 protein: CASSPGARGGNTEAFF
CDR3 DNA: TGTGCCAGCAGCCCAGGTGCGCGGGGAGGAAACACTGAAGCTTTCTTT

clone size: NA
J gene: TRBJ1-1
V gene: TRBV11-2
D gene: NA
CDR3 protein: CASSPRGTENTEAFF
CDR3 DNA: TGTGCCAGCAGCCCCCGCGGTACTGAGAACACTGAAGCTTTCTTT

clone size: NA
J gene: TRBJ1-4
V gene: TRBV5-6
D gene: NA
CDR3 protein: CASSYRTEEKLFF
CDR3 DNA: TGTGCCAGCAGCTACAGGACCGAGGAAAAACTGTTTTTT

clone size: NA
J gene: TRBJ1-1
V gene: TRBV4-1
D gene: NA
CDR3 protein: CASSQEGLEAFF
CDR3 DNA: TGCGCCAGCAGCCAAGAGGGGCTTGAAGCTTTCTTT

clone size: NA
J gene: TRBJ1-2
V gene: TRBV5-1
D gene: TRBD1
CDR3 protein: CASSPDRGDGYTF
CDR3 DNA: TGCGCCAGCAGCCCGGACAGGGGGGACGGCTACACCTTC

clone size: NA
J gene: TRBJ2-5
V gene: TRBV6-5
D gene: NA
CDR3 protein: CASRRTTDVETQYF
CDR3 DNA: TGTGCCAGCAGGCGGACGACCGACGTTGAGACCCAGTACTTC

clone size: few
J gene: TRBJ1-3
V gene: TRBV5-5
D gene: NA
CDR3 protein: CASSLTGSGNTIYF
CDR3 DNA: TGTGCCAGCAGCCTTACAGGGTCTGGAAACACCATATATTTT

clone size: NA
J gene: TRBJ1-2
V gene: TRBV27
D gene: TRBD1
CDR3 protein: CASSSTGRYGYTF
CDR3 DNA: TGTGCCAGCAGTTCGACAGGGCGATATGGCTACACCTTC

clone size: NA
J gene: TRBJ2-5
V gene: TRBV7-8
D gene: NA
CDR3 protein: CASSSTISETQYF
CDR3 DNA: TGTGCCAGCAGCTCCACCATTTCGGAGACCCAGTACTTC

clone size: NA
J gene: TRBJ2-7
V gene: TRBV6-5
D gene: NA
CDR3 protein: CASRRGGSPQQYF
CDR3 DNA: TGTGCCAGCAGAAGGGGGGGATCACCCCAGCAGTACTTC

clone size: NA
J gene: TRBJ1-1
V gene: TRBV5-8
D gene: NA
CDR3 protein: CAGEDPRDMNTEAFF
CDR3 DNA: TGTGCCGGCGAGGATCCCAGGGACATGAACACTGAAGCTTTCTTT

clone size: NA
J gene: TRBJ1-2
V gene: TRBV27
D gene: NA
CDR3 protein: CASSSKGGQSYTF
CDR3 DNA: TGTGCCAGCAGTTCCAAAGGGGGGCAAAGCTACACCTTC

clone size: NA
J gene: TRBJ1-6
V gene: TRBV27
D gene: TRBD1
CDR3 protein: CASSLRTGESAVNSPLHF
CDR3 DNA: TGTGCCAGCAGTCTCCGGACAGGGGAGAGCGCTGTTAATTCACCCCTCCACTTT

clone size: NA
J gene: TRBJ1-4
V gene: TRBV4-2
D gene: NA
CDR3 protein: CASSQATNEKLFF
CDR3 DNA: TGTGCCAGCAGCCAAGCAACTAATGAAAAACTGTTTTTT

clone size: NA
J gene: TRBJ2-1
V gene: TRBV6-5
D gene: NA
CDR3 protein: CASMEGGTYNEQFF
CDR3 DNA: TGTGCCAGCATGGAGGGGGGTACCTACAATGAGCAGTTCTTC

clone size: NA
J gene: TRBJ1-1
V gene: TRBV6-6
D gene: NA
CDR3 protein: CASSLSSTLGAFF
CDR3 DNA: TGTGCCAGCAGTTTGAGCAGTACCCTTGGGGCTTTCTTT

clone size: NA
J gene: TRBJ1-6
V gene: TRBV4-1
D gene: NA
CDR3 protein: CASSQGLRGHNSPLHF
CDR3 DNA: TGCGCCAGCAGCCAAGGTCTCAGGGGCCATAATTCACCCCTCCACTTT

clone size: NA
J gene: TRBJ1-6
V gene: TRBV27
D gene: NA
CDR3 protein: CASSLGGSYNSPLHF
CDR3 DNA: TGTGCCAGCAGTTTAGGAGGGAGCTATAATTCACCCCTCCACTTT

clone size: medium-sized
J gene: TRBJ2-7
V gene: TRBV19
D gene: NA
CDR3 protein: CASSTNREPSEQYF
CDR3 DNA: TGTGCCAGTAGTACTAACCGTGAGCCCTCCGAGCAGTACTTC

clone size: NA
J gene: TRBJ1-1
V gene: TRBV11-2
D gene: NA
CDR3 protein: CASSLDLTWESQAFF
CDR3 DNA: TGTGCCAGCAGCTTAGATCTGACATGGGAGAGTCAAGCTTTCTTT

clone size: NA
J gene: TRBJ2-6
V gene: TRBV19
D gene: NA
CDR3 protein: CASMGARSGANVLTF
CDR3 DNA: TGTGCCAGCATGGGGGCCCGCTCTGGGGCCAACGTCCTGACTTTC

clone size: NA
J gene: TRBJ2-3
V gene: TRBV2
D gene: NA
CDR3 protein: CASSEVGMGTDTQYF
CDR3 DNA: TGTGCCAGCAGTGAGGTGGGGATGGGCACAGATACGCAGTATTTT

clone size: NA
J gene: TRBJ1-2
V gene: TRBV6-5
D gene: NA
CDR3 protein: CASSYLQGTYGYTF
CDR3 DNA: TGTGCCAGCAGTTACCTACAGGGTACCTATGGCTACACCTTC

clone size: NA
J gene: TRBJ2-5
V gene: TRBV2
D gene: TRBD1
CDR3 protein: CAVTTGVETQYF
CDR3 DNA: TGTGCGGTCACGACAGGGGTGGAGACCCAGTACTTC

clone size: NA
J gene: TRBJ1-1
V gene: TRBV7-9
D gene: TRBD1
CDR3 protein: CASSLAQGAKAEAFF
CDR3 DNA: TGTGCCAGCAGCTTAGCGCAGGGGGCGAAGGCTGAAGCTTTCTTT

clone size: NA
J gene: TRBJ1-2
V gene: TRBV7-8
D gene: NA
CDR3 protein: CASSLGQPRNYGYTF
CDR3 DNA: TGTGCCAGCAGCTTAGGACAGCCGCGAAACTATGGCTACACCTTC

clone size: NA
J gene: TRBJ1-1
V gene: TRBV9
D gene: NA
CDR3 protein: CASSSSREGTEAFF
CDR3 DNA: TGTGCCAGCAGCTCTTCCAGGGAGGGCACTGAAGCTTTCTTT

clone size: NA
J gene: TRBJ2-1
V gene: TRBV7-9
D gene: NA
CDR3 protein: CASSLAPGLAGADLF
CDR3 DNA: TGTGCCAGCAGCTTAGCGCCCGGGTTGGCAGGAGCCGACCTCTTC

clone size: NA
J gene: TRBJ1-3
V gene: TRBV5-6
D gene: NA
CDR3 protein: CASSLGRGNTIYF
CDR3 DNA: TGTGCCAGCAGCTTGGGAAGAGGAAACACCATATATTTT

clone size: NA
J gene: TRBJ2-7
V gene: TRBV13
D gene: TRBD1
CDR3 protein: CASQKTGGTEQYF
CDR3 DNA: TGTGCCAGCCAAAAGACAGGGGGCACCGAGCAGTACTTC

clone size: NA
J gene: TRBJ1-4
V gene: TRBV12-5
D gene: TRBD1
CDR3 protein: CASGLATGGKLFF
CDR3 DNA: TGTGCTAGTGGTTTGGCGACAGGGGGAAAACTGTTTTTT

clone size: NA
J gene: TRBJ1-5
V gene: TRBV4-1
D gene: NA
CDR3 protein: CASSQLGHSNQPQHF
CDR3 DNA: TGCGCCAGCAGCCAACTGGGACACAGCAATCAGCCCCAGCATTTT

clone size: NA
J gene: TRBJ1-5
V gene: TRBV7-9
D gene: TRBD1
CDR3 protein: CASSSDQTGAHQPQHF
CDR3 DNA: TGTGCCAGCAGCTCGGACCAGACAGGGGCCCATCAGCCCCAGCATTTT

clone size: NA
J gene: TRBJ1-2
V gene: TRBV7-2
D gene: NA
CDR3 protein: CASSLVFGGSYGYTF
CDR3 DNA: TGTGCCAGCAGCTTAGTATTTGGGGGGTCCTATGGCTACACCTTC

clone size: NA
J gene: TRBJ1-4
V gene: TRBV16
D gene: NA
CDR3 protein: CASSLGGPTNEKLFF
CDR3 DNA: TGTGCCAGCAGCCTAGGAGGTCCGACTAATGAAAAACTGTTTTTT

clone size: few
J gene: TRBJ2-1
V gene: TRBV28
D gene: TRBD1
CDR3 protein: CASSLSGQGGYNEQFF
CDR3 DNA: TGTGCCAGCAGTTTATCCGGACAGGGAGGATACAATGAGCAGTTCTTC

clone size: NA
J gene: TRBJ1-2
V gene: TRBV27
D gene: TRBD1
CDR3 protein: CASSLGTGDGYTF
CDR3 DNA: TGTGCCAGCAGTTTAGGGACAGGGGATGGCTACACCTTC

clone size: once
J gene: TRBJ1-2
V gene: TRBV25-1
D gene: TRBD1
CDR3 protein: CASSEFTGTGGSGGYTF
CDR3 DNA: TGTGCCAGCAGTGAATTTACCGGGACAGGGGGCTCTGGTGGCTACACCTTC